This T cell receptor beta chain was obtained from a study of CD8 T cells in ankylosing spondylitis. Overall study findings and caveats: With a CD8+ phenotype, disease-linked clones were relatively rare in peripheral blood. Characteristic, it appeared, of ankylosing spondylitis blood was a TCR beta motif of about eight highly homologous variants. The study looked at matched synovial fluid samples from ankylosing spondylitis patients. Disease-linked clones were reported to be significantly enriched there.

This CDR3 contains 15 residues. Deletions cut 5 bases from V and 3 bases from J, with 17 bases between. CDR1 is SQVTM, CDR2 ANQGSEA, per germline. Concerning this clonotype itself: Its antigen is unknown.

Making the TCR beta libraries involved quantitative 5'-RACE with molecular barcodes. TCRdb reanalysed the 5' RACE reads using MiXCR and keeps one entry per CDR3 protein. The table includes 250,000 to 300,000 distinct CDR3 sequences, 15% to 20% detected once. The V and J genes are TRBV29-1 and TRBJ2-1, with D possibly TRBD2 on 7 matching bases. The sequencing sample was made of blood, either unsorted or a sorted T cell fraction (not recorded which). This clonotype was obtained from a male donor with ankylosing spondylitis or in good health (not recorded which). The CDR3 coding sequence is TGCAGCGTTCCGGCAGGGGAGGGGATCTACAATGAGCAGTTCTTC. It encodes CSVPAGEGIYNEQFF.